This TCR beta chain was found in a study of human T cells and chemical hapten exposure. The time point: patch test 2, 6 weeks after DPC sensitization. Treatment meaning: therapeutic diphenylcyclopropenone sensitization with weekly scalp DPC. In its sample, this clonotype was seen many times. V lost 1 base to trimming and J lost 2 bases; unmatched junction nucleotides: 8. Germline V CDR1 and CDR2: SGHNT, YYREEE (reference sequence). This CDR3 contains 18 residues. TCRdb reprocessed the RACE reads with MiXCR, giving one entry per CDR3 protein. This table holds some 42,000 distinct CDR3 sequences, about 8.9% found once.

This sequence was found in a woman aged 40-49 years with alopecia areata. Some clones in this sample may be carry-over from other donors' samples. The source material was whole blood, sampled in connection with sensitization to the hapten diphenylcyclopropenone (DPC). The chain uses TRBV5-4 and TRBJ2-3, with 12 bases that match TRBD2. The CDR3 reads CASSLLWLAGGPTDTQYF. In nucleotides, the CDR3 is TGTGCCAGCAGCTTGTTGTGGCTAGCGGGGGGGCCCACAGATACGCAGTATTTT.